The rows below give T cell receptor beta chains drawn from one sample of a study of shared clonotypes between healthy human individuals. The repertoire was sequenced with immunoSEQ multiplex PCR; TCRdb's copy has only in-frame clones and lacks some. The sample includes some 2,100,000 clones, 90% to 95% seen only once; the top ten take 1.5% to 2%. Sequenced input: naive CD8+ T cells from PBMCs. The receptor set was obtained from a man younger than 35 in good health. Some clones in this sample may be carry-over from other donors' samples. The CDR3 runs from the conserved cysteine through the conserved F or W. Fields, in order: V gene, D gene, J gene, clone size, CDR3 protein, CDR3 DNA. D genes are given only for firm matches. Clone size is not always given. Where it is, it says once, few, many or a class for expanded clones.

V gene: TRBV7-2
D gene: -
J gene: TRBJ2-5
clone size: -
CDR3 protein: CASSLLLVVQETQYF
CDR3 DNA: TGTGCCAGCAGCTTATTGTTGGTAGTGCAAGAGACCCAGTACTTC

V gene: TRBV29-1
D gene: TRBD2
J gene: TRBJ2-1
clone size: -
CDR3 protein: CSGGLAYNEQFF
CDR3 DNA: TGCAGCGGGGGACTAGCTTACAATGAGCAGTTCTTC

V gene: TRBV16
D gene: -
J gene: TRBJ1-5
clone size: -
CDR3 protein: CASSQMPTARGNQPQHF
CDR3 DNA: TGTGCCAGCAGCCAAATGCCGACAGCCCGTGGCAATCAGCCCCAGCATTTT

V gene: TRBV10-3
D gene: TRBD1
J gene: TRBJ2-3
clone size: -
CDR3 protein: CAISENRGSTDTQYF
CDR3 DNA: TGTGCCATCAGTGAGAACAGGGGAAGCACAGATACGCAGTATTTT

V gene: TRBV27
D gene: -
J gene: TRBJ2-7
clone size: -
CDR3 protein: CASSFRDEQYF
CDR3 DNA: TGTGCCAGCAGTTTCCGGGACGAGCAGTACTTC

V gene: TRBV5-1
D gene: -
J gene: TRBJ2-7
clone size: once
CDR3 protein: CASSPSPSYEQYF
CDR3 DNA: TGCGCCAGCAGCCCCTCTCCCTCCTACGAGCAGTACTTC

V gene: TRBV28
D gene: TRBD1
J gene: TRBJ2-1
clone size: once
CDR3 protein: CASSLSGGNEQFF
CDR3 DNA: TGTGCCAGCAGTTTATCAGGGGGCAATGAGCAGTTCTTC

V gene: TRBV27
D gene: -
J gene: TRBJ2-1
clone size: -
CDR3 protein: CASSLVGDNEQFF
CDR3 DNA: TGTGCCAGCAGTTTAGTTGGAGACAATGAGCAGTTCTTC

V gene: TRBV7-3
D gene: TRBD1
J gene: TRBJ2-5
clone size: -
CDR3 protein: CASSLTGGRQETQYF
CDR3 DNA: TGTGCCAGCAGCTTGACAGGGGGCCGGCAAGAGACCCAGTACTTC

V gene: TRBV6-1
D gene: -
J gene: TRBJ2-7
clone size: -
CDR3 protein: CASSDLYLTEQYF
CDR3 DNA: TGTGCCAGCAGTGATTTGTATCTGACCGAGCAGTACTTC

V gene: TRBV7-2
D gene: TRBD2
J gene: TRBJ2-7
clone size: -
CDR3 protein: CASSFLRLADYEQYF
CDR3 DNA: TGTGCCAGCAGCTTCCTTCGGCTAGCGGACTACGAGCAGTACTTC

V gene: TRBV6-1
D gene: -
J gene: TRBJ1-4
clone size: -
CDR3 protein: CASSDPFRGTNEKLFF
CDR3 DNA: TGTGCCAGCAGTGACCCCTTTAGGGGAACTAATGAAAAACTGTTTTTT

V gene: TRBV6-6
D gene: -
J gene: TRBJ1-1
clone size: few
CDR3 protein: CASSYGGNTEAFF
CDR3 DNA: TGTGCCAGCAGTTACGGAGGGAACACTGAAGCTTTCTTT

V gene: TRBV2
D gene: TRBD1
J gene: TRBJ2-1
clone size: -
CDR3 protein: CARTGEDYNEQFF
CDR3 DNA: TGTGCCAGGACAGGGGAGGACTACAATGAGCAGTTCTTC

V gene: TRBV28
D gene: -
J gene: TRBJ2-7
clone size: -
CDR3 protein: CASSLMAAGSHEQYF
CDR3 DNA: TGTGCCAGCAGTTTAATGGCGGCGGGGTCCCACGAGCAGTACTTC

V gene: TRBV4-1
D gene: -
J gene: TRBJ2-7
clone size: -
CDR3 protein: CASSQGLGYEQYF
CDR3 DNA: TGCGCCAGCAGCCAGGGGTTGGGGTACGAGCAGTACTTC

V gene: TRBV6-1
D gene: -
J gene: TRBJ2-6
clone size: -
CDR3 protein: CASTLGRTGANVLTF
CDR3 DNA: TGTGCCAGCACCCTCGGTAGGACTGGGGCCAACGTCCTGACTTTC

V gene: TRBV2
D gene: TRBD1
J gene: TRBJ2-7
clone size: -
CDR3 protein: CASSGQGAYEQYF
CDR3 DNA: TGTGCCAGCAGTGGACAGGGCGCTTACGAGCAGTACTTC

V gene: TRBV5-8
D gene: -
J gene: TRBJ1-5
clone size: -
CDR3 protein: CASSFNRQAINQPQHF
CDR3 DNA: TGTGCCAGCAGCTTCAATCGACAGGCTATCAATCAGCCCCAGCATTTT

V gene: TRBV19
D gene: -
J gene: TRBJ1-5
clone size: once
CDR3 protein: CASSIVGGSRQPQHF
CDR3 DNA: TGTGCCAGTAGTATAGTAGGAGGGAGTAGGCAGCCCCAGCATTTT

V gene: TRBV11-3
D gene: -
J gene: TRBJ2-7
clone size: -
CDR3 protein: CASSLGRLSSYEQYF
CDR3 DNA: TGTGCCAGCAGCTTAGGGCGTCTGAGCTCCTACGAGCAGTACTTC

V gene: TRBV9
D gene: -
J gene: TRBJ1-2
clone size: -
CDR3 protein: CASSVGGDTSSYGYTF
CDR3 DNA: TGTGCCAGCAGCGTAGGAGGGGACACAAGTTCCTATGGCTACACCTTC

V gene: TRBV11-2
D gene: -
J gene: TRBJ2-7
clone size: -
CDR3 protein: CASSLARAGQFSYEQYF
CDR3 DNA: TGTGCCAGCAGCTTAGCTCGGGCAGGCCAATTTTCCTACGAGCAGTACTTC

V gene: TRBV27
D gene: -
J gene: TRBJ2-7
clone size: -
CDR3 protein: CASSSQGLYEQYF
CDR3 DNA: TGTGCCAGCAGTTCGCAGGGTCTCTACGAGCAGTACTTC

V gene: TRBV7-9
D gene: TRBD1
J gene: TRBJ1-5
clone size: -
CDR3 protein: CASSSAGQGNQPQHF
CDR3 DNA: TGTGCCAGCAGCTCGGCGGGACAGGGGAATCAGCCCCAGCATTTT

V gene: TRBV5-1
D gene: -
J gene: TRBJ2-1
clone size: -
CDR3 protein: CASSSDYNEQFF
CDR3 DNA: TGCGCCAGCAGCTCGGACTACAATGAGCAGTTCTTC

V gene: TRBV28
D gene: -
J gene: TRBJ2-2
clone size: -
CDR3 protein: CASTGLHTGELFF
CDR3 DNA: TGTGCCAGCACGGGACTTCATACCGGGGAGCTGTTTTTT

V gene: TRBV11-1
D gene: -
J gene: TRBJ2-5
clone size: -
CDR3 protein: CASSLGDGETQYF
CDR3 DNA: TGTGCCAGCAGCTTAGGGGATGGAGAGACCCAGTACTTC

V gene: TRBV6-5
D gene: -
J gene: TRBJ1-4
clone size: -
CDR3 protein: CASSRDGGPNEKLFF
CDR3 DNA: TGTGCCAGCAGCAGGGACGGGGGGCCTAATGAAAAACTGTTTTTT

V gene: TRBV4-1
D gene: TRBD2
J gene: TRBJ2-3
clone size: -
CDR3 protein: CASSQEPAGGLVDTQYF
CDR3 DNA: TGCGCCAGCAGCCAAGAGCCAGCGGGAGGGCTTGTAGATACGCAGTATTTT

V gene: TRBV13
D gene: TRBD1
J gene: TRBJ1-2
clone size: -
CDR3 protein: CASSLRAPMRTGSYNGYTF
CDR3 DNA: TGTGCCAGCAGCCTCCGAGCTCCAATGCGGACAGGGAGTTATAATGGCTACACCTTC

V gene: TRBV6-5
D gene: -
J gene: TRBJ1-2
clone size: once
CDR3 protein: CASSPADSFYGYTF
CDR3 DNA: TGTGCCAGCAGTCCCGCTGACAGCTTCTATGGCTACACCTTC

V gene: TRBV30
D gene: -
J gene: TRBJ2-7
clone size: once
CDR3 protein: CAWSGSETESYEQYF
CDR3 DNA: TGTGCCTGGAGTGGATCCGAGACAGAATCCTACGAGCAGTACTTC

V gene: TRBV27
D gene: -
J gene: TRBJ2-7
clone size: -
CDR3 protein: CASSLYSLLRDYEQYF
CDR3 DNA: TGTGCCAGCAGTTTATATTCCTTACTTAGGGACTACGAGCAGTACTTC

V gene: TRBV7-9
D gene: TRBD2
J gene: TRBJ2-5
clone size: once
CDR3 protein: CASSPTPRTRGETQYF
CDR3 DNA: TGTGCCAGCAGCCCAACGCCGAGGACTAGAGGAGAGACCCAGTACTTC

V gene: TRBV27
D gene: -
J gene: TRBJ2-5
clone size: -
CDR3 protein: CASSSGVWETQYF
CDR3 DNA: TGTGCCAGCAGCTCAGGGGTATGGGAGACCCAGTACTTC

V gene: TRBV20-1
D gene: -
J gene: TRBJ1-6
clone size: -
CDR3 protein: CSARDLRGFFF
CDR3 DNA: TGCAGTGCTAGAGATCTCCGGGGATTTTTCTTT

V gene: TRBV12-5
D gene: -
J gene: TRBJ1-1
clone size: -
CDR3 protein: CASGLVSGGLTEAFF
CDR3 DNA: TGTGCTAGTGGTTTGGTCTCTGGGGGTCTCACTGAAGCTTTCTTT

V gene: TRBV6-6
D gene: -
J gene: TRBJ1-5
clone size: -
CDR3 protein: CASGGVGSNQPQHF
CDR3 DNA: TGTGCCAGCGGGGGGGTTGGCAGCAATCAGCCCCAGCATTTT

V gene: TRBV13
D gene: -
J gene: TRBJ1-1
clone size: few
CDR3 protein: CASSPGGPEAFF
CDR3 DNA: TGTGCCAGCAGCCCCGGCGGGCCTGAAGCTTTCTTT

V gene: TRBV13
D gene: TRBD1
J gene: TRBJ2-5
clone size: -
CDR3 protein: CASSINRGQVGEGRAQYF
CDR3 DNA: TGTGCCAGCAGCATTAACAGGGGGCAGGTAGGGGAGGGACGGGCCCAGTACTTC

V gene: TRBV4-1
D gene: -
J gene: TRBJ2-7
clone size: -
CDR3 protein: CASSQATGLAKYEQYF
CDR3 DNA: TGCGCCAGCAGCCAAGCAACAGGTTTGGCTAAGTACGAGCAGTACTTC

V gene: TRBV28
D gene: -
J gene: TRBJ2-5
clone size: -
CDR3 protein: CASSLARRAGPAAETQYF
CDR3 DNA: TGTGCCAGCAGTTTAGCCCGCAGGGCAGGTCCGGCCGCGGAGACCCAGTACTTC

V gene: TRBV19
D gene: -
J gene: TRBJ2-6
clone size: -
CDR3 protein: CASSPGANVLTF
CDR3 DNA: TGTGCCAGTAGTCCCGGGGCCAACGTCCTGACTTTC

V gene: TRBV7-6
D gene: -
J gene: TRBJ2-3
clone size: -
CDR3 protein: CASSLAIDGPRTDTQYF
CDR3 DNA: TGTGCCAGCAGCTTAGCGATTGACGGGCCGCGCACAGATACGCAGTATTTT

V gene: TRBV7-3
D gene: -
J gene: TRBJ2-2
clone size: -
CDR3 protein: CASSRAAKSGELFF
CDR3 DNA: TGTGCCAGCAGCCGGGCGGCGAAATCCGGGGAGCTGTTTTTT

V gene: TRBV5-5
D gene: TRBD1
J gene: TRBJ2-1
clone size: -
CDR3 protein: CASSTDRDDNEQFF
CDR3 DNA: TGTGCCAGCTCAACGGACAGGGATGACAATGAGCAGTTCTTC

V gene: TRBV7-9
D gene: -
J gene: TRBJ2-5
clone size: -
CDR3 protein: CASTPWGDGPSQETQYF
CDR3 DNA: TGTGCCAGCACCCCTTGGGGGGACGGTCCCTCTCAAGAGACCCAGTACTTC

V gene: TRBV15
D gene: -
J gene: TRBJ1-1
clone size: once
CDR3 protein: CATSRARMNTEAFF
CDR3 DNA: TGTGCCACCAGCAGAGCTAGGATGAACACTGAAGCTTTCTTT

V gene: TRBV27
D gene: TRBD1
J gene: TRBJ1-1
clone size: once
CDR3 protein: CASSLRQGTEAFF
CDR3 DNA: TGTGCCAGCAGTTTACGACAGGGTACTGAAGCTTTCTTT

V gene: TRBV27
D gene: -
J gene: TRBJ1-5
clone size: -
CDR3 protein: CASSTVANSNQPQHF
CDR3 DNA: TGTGCCAGCAGTACCGTGGCTAATAGCAATCAGCCCCAGCATTTT

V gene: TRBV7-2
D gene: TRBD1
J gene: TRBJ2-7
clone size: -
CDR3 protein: CASSYRDREVVRSYEQYF
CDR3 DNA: TGTGCCAGCAGCTACCGGGACAGGGAAGTAGTAAGGTCCTACGAGCAGTACTTC

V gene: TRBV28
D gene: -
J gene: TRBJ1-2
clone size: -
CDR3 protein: CASSLLDNYGYTF
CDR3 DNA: TGTGCCAGCAGTTTACTGGATAACTATGGCTACACCTTC